This T cell receptor beta chain was profiled in a study of blood T cell repertoires in COVID-19. Study-wide background: Sample material is recorded as cDNA or gDNA derived from T cells, B-cell-depleted T cells, or PBMCs.

Some clones are missing from TCRdb's copy, which holds only in-frame ones; the method was immunoSEQ multiplex PCR. The table records a few hundred thousand clones, approximately 90% of them present only once. The specimen was PBMCs or T cells enriched from blood (not recorded which). This TCR came from a woman aged 18-29 years who had recovered from COVID-19.

The CDR3 is CAISSSGTGTPSGYTF. The CDR3 DNA reads as TGTGCCATCTCCTCCAGCGGGACAGGGACTCCGAGTGGCTACACCTTC. The chain has TRBV10-3 and TRBJ1-2; 9 bases are a match to TRBD1. Germline V gene lookup returns CDR1 ENHRY and CDR2 SYGVKD. This CDR3 contains 16 residues. Trimming removed 8 bases from V and 7 bases from J; junction bases left unmatched: 17.